This TCR beta chain derives from a study of T cells in Graves' hyperthyroidism and ophthalmopathy. V lost 4 bases and J 5 bases, leaving 23 bases between the germline ends. This CDR3 has 17 amino acids. Germline V gene data show CDR1 as MDHEN and CDR2 as SYDVKM. Absence of ophthalmopathy progression within 18 months defined stable Graves' hyperthyroidism. Diagnosing involved the use of clinical symptoms, serum thyroxine and TRAb, thyroid ultrasound and orbital computed tomography. Each 10 ml fresh peripheral blood draw supplied the PBMCs. Amplification targeted TCR beta CDR3 regions from RNA transcripts. The TCR CDR3 first-round RT-PCR relied on the HTBI primer set. Each CDR3 protein gets one entry after TCRdb re-called the multiplex PCR reads with MiXCR. The sample contains around 350,000 distinct CDR3 sequences, 20% to 25% of which appear only once. Comments on this clonotype: Antigen specificity is unknown.

Whole-study results and caveats: Most thyroid clonotypes expanded above 0.001 were also detected in blood.

This chain joins TRBV28 and TRBJ2-5, with D maybe TRBD1 (5 bases). Source material: blood. The sequence was collected from a man in his fifties with Graves' hyperthyroidism. CDR3 DNA sequence: TGTGCCAGCAGTTCCCAAGCCCAAGGGGCCGCGTGGGAGACCCAGTACTTC. The encoded protein is CASSSQAQGAAWETQYF.